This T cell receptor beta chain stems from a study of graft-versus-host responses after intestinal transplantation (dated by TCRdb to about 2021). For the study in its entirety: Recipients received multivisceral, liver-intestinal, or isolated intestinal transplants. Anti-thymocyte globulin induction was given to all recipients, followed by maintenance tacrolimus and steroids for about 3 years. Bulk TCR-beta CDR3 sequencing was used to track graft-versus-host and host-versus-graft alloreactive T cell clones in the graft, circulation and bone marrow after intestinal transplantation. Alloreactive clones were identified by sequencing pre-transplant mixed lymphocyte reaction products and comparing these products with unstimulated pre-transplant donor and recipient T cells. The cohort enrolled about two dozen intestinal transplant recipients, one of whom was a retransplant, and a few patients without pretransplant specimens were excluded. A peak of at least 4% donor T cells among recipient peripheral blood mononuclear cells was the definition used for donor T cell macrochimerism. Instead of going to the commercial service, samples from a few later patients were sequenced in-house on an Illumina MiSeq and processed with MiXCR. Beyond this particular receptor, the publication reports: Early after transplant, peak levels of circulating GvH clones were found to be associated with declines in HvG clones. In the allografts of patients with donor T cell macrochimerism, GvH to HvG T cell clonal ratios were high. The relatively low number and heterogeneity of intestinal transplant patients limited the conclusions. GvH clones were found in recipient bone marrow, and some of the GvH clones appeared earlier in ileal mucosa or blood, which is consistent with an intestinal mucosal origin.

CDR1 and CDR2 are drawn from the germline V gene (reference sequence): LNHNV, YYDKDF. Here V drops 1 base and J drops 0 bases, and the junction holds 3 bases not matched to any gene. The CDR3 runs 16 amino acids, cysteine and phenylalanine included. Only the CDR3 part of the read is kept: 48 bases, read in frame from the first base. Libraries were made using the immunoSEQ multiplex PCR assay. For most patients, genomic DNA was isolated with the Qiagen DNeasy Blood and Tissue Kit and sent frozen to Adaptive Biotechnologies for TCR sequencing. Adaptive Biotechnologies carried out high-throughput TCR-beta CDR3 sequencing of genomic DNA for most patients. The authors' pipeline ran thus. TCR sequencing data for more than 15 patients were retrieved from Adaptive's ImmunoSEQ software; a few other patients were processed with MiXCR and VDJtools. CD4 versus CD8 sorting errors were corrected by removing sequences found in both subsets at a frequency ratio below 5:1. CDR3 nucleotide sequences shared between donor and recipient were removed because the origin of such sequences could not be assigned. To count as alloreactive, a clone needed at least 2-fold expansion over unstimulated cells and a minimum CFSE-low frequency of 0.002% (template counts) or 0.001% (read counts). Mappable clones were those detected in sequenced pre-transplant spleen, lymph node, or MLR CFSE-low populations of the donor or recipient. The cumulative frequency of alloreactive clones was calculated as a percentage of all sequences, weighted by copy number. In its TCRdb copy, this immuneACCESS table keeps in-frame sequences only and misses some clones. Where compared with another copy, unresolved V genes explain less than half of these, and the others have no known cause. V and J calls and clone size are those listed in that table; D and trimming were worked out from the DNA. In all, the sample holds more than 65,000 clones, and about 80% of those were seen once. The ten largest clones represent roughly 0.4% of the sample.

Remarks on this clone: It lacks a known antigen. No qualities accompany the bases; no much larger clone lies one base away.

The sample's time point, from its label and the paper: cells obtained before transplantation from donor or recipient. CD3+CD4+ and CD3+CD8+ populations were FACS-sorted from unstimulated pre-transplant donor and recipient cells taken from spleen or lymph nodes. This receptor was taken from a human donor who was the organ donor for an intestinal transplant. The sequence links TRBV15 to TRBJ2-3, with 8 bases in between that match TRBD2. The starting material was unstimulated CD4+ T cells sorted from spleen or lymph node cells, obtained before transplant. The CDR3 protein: CATSRGLAGSTDTQYF. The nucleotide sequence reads TGTGCCACCAGCAGAGGATTAGCGGGGAGCACAGATACGCAGTATTTT.